These T cell receptor beta chains were read from a single sample in a study of blood T cells in healthy people across ages. TCRdb reprocessed the 5' RACE reads with MiXCR, giving one entry per CDR3 protein. The sample records about 1.8 million distinct CDR3 sequences, about 49% being singletons. The material sequenced was blood. Receptor source: a woman in her 40s in good health. CDR3s include the opening cysteine and the closing phenylalanine or tryptophan. Fields, in order: J gene, clone size, V gene, D gene, CDR3 length, CDR3 DNA, CDR3 protein. The D gene is left open where the match is weak. Part of the rows lack a size; the others show once, few, many or a class for expanded clones.

>TRBJ2-5|.|TRBV7-2|.|16
TGTGCCAGCAGCTTAGCGACAGGCCGGGGTGGGGAGACCCAGTACTTC
CASSLATGRGGETQYF
>TRBJ2-5|.|TRBV15|TRBD2|17
TGTGCCACCAGCCCCCTGCGGGGGAGGGTATTTGGAGAGACCCAGTACTTC
CATSPLRGRVFGETQYF
>TRBJ1-2|few|TRBV7-2|.|11
TGTGCCAGCAGCTTAGACAGTGGCTACACCTTC
CASSLDSGYTF
>TRBJ2-3|.|TRBV4-3|.|16
TGCGCCAGCAGCCAAGCTTTTGGGACTTTCACAGATACGCAGTATTTT
CASSQAFGTFTDTQYF
>TRBJ2-5|once|TRBV27|.|13
TGTTCCAGCAGTTTATTGTCTATGGAGACCCAGTACTTC
CSSSLLSMETQYF
>TRBJ2-7|.|TRBV4-1|.|17
TGCGCCAGCAGCCAAGGTATAAGTGGTGGGAGTACCTACGAGCAGTACTTC
CASSQGISGGSTYEQYF
>TRBJ1-2|few|TRBV2|TRBD1|14
TGTGCCAGCAGTGTGGGACAGGGACCCTATGGCTACACCTTC
CASSVGQGPYGYTF
>TRBJ1-1|.|TRBV7-9|.|15
TGTGCCAGCAGCCCCAGGGTGGAGGCCAGCGGGCGGGCTTTCTTT
CASSPRVEASGRAFF
>TRBJ2-5|.|TRBV28|TRBD2|15
TGTGCCAGCGCGAACGGGGGGGACGTCCGGGAGACCCAGTACTTC
CASANGGDVRETQYF
>TRBJ1-4|.|TRBV27|TRBD1|19
TGTGCCAGCAGTTTAAGACGGGACAGGGGCTCGGCAACTAATGAAAAACTGTTTTTT
CASSLRRDRGSATNEKLFF
>TRBJ2-7|few|TRBV6-2/TRBV6-3|TRBD1|14
TGTGCCAGCAGTTTTCCGGGACAGGCCCGTCGGGAGTACTTC
CASSFPGQARREYF
>TRBJ2-7|.|TRBV6-1|.|12
TGTGCCAGCGGAGATCAACACTACGAGCAGTACTTC
CASGDQHYEQYF
>TRBJ2-7|few|TRBV6-2/TRBV6-3|TRBD2|15
TGTGCCAGCAGCGGCGGGGGGCTCAAAACCTACGAGCAGTACTTC
CASSGGGLKTYEQYF
>TRBJ1-2|.|TRBV6-2/TRBV6-3|.|14
TGTGCCAGCAGTTACTCGGAACTTAACTATGGCTACACCTTC
CASSYSELNYGYTF
>TRBJ2-3|.|TRBV5-1|.|12
TGCGCCAACAGCCCTGGATTAGATACGCAGTATTTT
CANSPGLDTQYF
>TRBJ2-2|.|TRBV10-3|.|14
TGTGCCATCAGTGGGGACGGCAGCGCCGGGGAGCTGTTTTTT
CAISGDGSAGELFF
>TRBJ2-3|few|TRBV5-1|.|16
TGCGCCAGCAGCTTGACCATCGGGACTAGCACAGATACGCAGTATTTT
CASSLTIGTSTDTQYF
>TRBJ2-1|few|TRBV6-1|TRBD1|15
TGTGCCAGCAGTAGGAAGGACAGGGGAGGAAATGAGCAGTTCTTC
CASSRKDRGGNEQFF
>TRBJ2-7|.|TRBV28|.|13
TGTGCCAGCAGTCGTCCGAGGGGGGTCAAGCAGTACTTC
CASSRPRGVKQYF
>TRBJ2-6|many|TRBV7-8|.|18
TGTGCCAGCAGCTTAGTGGGAACAGCTTACTCTGGGGCCAACGTCCTGACTTTC
CASSLVGTAYSGANVLTF
>TRBJ2-5|few|TRBV7-9|.|12
TGTGCCAGCAGCTTAACATGGGAGACCCAGTACTTC
CASSLTWETQYF
>TRBJ2-3|few|TRBV6-6|.|14
TGTGCCAGCAGTTACGTGGCTCCCACAGATACGCAGTATTTT
CASSYVAPTDTQYF
>TRBJ2-1|few|TRBV11-2|.|16
TGTGCCAGCAGCGATCCCACGCTGATCTCCTACAATGAGCAGTTCTTC
CASSDPTLISYNEQFF
>TRBJ2-5|.|TRBV5-1|TRBD1|16
TGCGCCAGCAGCTTGGAAGGACAGGGGGCTTGGGAGACCCAGTACTTC
CASSLEGQGAWETQYF
>TRBJ2-3|few|TRBV5-1|TRBD2|15
TGTGCCAGCAGCGAGGGACTAGCGGGCACAGATACGCAGTATTTT
CASSEGLAGTDTQYF
>TRBJ1-5|.|TRBV4-3|.|14
TGCGCCAGCAGCCAAGATCTGGTGGGCTCTTCCCAGCATTTT
CASSQDLVGSSQHF
>TRBJ2-1|.|TRBV20-1|.|13
TGCAGTGCTCTAAGCGGCGCTATGTTGGAGCAGTTCTTC
CSALSGAMLEQFF
>TRBJ2-1|few|TRBV6-5|TRBD2|16
TGTGCCAGCAGTTACTATTCGGGGGGGCACTACAATGAGCAGTTCTTC
CASSYYSGGHYNEQFF
>TRBJ2-7|once|TRBV4-1|.|17
TGCGCCAGCAGCCGAGATCTCGGCTCACAGGACCGAGTCGAGCAGTACTTC
CASSRDLGSQDRVEQYF
>TRBJ2-3|.|TRBV6-5|TRBD2|17
TGTGCCAGCAGTTACTCCCTGGCTAGCGGGGGGGCAAATACGCAGTATTTT
CASSYSLASGGANTQYF
>TRBJ2-3|.|TRBV5-1|TRBD2|17
TGCGCCAGCAGGGCTGCTAGCGGTGGCACTAGCACAGATACGCAGTATTTT
CASRAASGGTSTDTQYF
>TRBJ2-1|.|TRBV7-2|TRBD2|17
TGTGCCAGCAGCTTCAGGCCGACTAGCGGGGTATACAATGAGCAGTTCTTC
CASSFRPTSGVYNEQFF
>TRBJ1-1|.|TRBV28|.|15
TGTGCCAGCAGTCGTGACCAGGGCCGAAACACTGAAGCTTTCTTT
CASSRDQGRNTEAFF
>TRBJ2-1|once|TRBV2|.|14
TGTGCCAGCCTACCCGGGAACTCCTACAATGAGCAGTTCTTC
CASLPGNSYNEQFF
>TRBJ1-2|few|TRBV4-1|.|18
TGCGCCAGCAGCCAAGAACCGAGCCAGACTCATTATAACTATGGCTACACCTTC
CASSQEPSQTHYNYGYTF
>TRBJ1-2|.|TRBV7-9|TRBD1|17
TGTGCCAGCAGCCCCCCGGAACAGGGGGCGCTTACAGAGGGCTACACCTTC
CASSPPEQGALTEGYTF
>TRBJ1-1|.|TRBV20-1|.|13
TGCAGTGCTAGGCTTTTACTGAACACTGAAGCTTTCTTT
CSARLLLNTEAFF
>TRBJ2-5|few|TRBV6-5|TRBD2|15
TGTGCCAGCAGTTACCGCACTAGCGGGGACGAGACCCAGTACTTC
CASSYRTSGDETQYF
>TRBJ2-5|.|TRBV2|.|12
TGTGCCAGCGGACGGGTCAAAGAGACCCAGTACTTC
CASGRVKETQYF
>TRBJ1-5|.|TRBV20-1|TRBD1|16
TGCAGTGCTAGAGACGGACAGGGAGGGAGCAATCAGCCCCAGCATTTT
CSARDGQGGSNQPQHF
>TRBJ1-6|.|TRBV12-3/TRBV12-4|TRBD1|15
TGTGCCAGCACCATGGACAGGCGGGCTAATTCACCCCTCCACTTT
CASTMDRRANSPLHF
>TRBJ1-5|.|TRBV12-3/TRBV12-4|TRBD1|13
TGTGCCAGCGGGGACAGGACCAATCAGCCCCAGCATTTT
CASGDRTNQPQHF
>TRBJ2-2|.|TRBV2|TRBD2|15
TGTGCCAGCAGTGATGGGGGGGGGGACACCGGGGAGCTGTTTTTT
CASSDGGGDTGELFF
>TRBJ1-2|.|TRBV6-6|TRBD1|16
TGTGCCAGCAGTTCTGCGGACAGGGTGGCTAACTATGGCTACACCTTC
CASSSADRVANYGYTF
>TRBJ1-4|.|TRBV25-1|.|15
TGTGCCAGCAGTCCCCGCCTTCTGCGGGGTGAAAAACTGTTTTTT
CASSPRLLRGEKLFF
>TRBJ1-2|.|TRBV6-5|TRBD1|13
TGTGCCAGCAGAGACAGGGGGGAGTATGGCTACACCTTC
CASRDRGEYGYTF
>TRBJ2-7|.|TRBV7-2|TRBD2|15
TGTGCCAGCAGCTTGCGGGGGGGATTTGGAGAAGAGCAGTACTTC
CASSLRGGFGEEQYF
>TRBJ2-3|.|TRBV7-6|.|15
TGTGCCAGCAGGGATCCTCTAGCGAATAGAGATACGCAGTATTTT
CASRDPLANRDTQYF
>TRBJ1-2|.|TRBV20-1|.|13
TGCAGTGCCCCGAGGATAGGGGGATGGGGCTACACCTTC
CSAPRIGGWGYTF
>TRBJ1-2|.|TRBV27|.|13
TGTGCCAGCAGCAGCGGGTATGACTATGGCTACACCTTC
CASSSGYDYGYTF
>TRBJ2-1|.|TRBV28|.|14
TGTGCCAGCAGGGACGGACCGCAATACAATGAGCAGTTCTTC
CASRDGPQYNEQFF
>TRBJ2-1|.|TRBV11-1|.|15
TGTGCCAGCAGCCCCGGGTGGGGGGGGCACAATGAGCAGTTCTTC
CASSPGWGGHNEQFF
>TRBJ2-1|.|TRBV5-1|TRBD1|16
TGCGCCAGCAGCTGGCGGTTGGACAGGGGGCTCAATGAGCAGTTCTTC
CASSWRLDRGLNEQFF